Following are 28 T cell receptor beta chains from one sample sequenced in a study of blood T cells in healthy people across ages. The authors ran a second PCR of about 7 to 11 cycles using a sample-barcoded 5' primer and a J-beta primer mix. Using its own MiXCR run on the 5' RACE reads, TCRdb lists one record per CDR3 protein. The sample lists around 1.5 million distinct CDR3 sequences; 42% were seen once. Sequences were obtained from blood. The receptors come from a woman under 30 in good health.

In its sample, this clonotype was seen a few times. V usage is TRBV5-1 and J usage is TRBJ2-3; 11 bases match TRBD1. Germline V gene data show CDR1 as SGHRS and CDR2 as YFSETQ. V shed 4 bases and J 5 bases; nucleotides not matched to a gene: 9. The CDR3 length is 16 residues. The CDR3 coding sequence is TGCGCCAGCAGCACCCCGGGACAGGGGGTCGTAGATACGCAGTATTTT. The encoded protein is CASSTPGQGVVDTQYF. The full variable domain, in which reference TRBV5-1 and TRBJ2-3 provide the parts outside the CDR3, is KAGVTQTPRYLIKTRGQQVTLSCSPISGHRSVSWYQQTPGQGLQFLFEYFSETQRNKGNFPGRFSGRQFSNSRSEMNVSTLELGDSALYLCASSTPGQGVVDTQYFGPGTRLTVL.

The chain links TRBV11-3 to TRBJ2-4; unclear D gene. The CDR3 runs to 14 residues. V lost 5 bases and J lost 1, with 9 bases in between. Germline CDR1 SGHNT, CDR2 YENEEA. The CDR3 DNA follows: TGTGCCAGCAGCCAACCCGGGGCCAAAAACATTCAGTACTTC. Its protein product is CASSQPGAKNIQYF.

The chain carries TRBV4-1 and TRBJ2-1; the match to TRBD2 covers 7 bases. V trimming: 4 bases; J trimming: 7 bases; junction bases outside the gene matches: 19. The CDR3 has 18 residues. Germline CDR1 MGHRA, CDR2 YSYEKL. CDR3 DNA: TGCGCCAGCAGCCCCCAGTCCACGTCGAGCGGGGTCTCAAATGAGCAGTTCTTC. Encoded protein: CASSPQSTSSGVSNEQFF.

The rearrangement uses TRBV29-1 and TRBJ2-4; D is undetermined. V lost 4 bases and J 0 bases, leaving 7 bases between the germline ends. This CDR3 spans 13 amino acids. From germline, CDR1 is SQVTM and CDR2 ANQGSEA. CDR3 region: CSVVWVAKNIQYF. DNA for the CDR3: TGCAGCGTTGTTTGGGTAGCCAAAAACATTCAGTACTTC.

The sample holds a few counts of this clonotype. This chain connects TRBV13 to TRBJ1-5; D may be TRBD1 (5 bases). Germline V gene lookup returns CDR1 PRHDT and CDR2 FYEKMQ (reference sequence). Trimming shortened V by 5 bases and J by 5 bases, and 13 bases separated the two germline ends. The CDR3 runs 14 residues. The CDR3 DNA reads TGTGCCAGCAGCCGAGGGGTTTTTGATCAGCCCCAGCATTTT. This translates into CASSRGVFDQPQHF.

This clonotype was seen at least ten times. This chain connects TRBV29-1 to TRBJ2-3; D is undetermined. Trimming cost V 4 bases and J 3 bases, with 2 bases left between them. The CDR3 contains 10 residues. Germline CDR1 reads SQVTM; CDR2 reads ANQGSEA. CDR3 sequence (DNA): TGCAGCGTTGCAACAGATACGCAGTATTTT. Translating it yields CSVATDTQYF.

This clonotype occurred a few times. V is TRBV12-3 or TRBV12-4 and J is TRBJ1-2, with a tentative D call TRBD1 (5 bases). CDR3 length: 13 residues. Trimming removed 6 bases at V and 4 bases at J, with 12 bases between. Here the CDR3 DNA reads TGTGCCAGCAGCCCCAGGGAGCTCTATGGCTACACCTTC. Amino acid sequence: CASSPRELYGYTF.

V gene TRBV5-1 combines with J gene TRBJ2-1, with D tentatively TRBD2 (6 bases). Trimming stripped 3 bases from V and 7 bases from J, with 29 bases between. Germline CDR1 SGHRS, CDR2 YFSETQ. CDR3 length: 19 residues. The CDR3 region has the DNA TGCGCCAGCAGCTCGACCATGACTAGGGTGGAAGGGAAAGGGAATGAGCAGTTCTTC. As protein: CASSSTMTRVEGKGNEQFF.

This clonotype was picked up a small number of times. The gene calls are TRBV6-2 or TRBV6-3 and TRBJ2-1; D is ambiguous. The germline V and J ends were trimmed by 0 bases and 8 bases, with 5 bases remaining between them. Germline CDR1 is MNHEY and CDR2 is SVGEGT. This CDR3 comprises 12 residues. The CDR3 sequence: CASSYSDDEQFF. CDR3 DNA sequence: TGTGCCAGCAGTTACTCTGACGATGAGCAGTTCTTC.

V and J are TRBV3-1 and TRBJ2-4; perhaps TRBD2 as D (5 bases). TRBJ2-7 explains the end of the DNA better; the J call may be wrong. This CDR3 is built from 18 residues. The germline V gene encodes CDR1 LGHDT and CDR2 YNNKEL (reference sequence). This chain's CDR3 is CASSQGRYPEGLFSEQYF. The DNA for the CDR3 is TGTGCCAGCAGCCAAGGTAGATATCCCGAGGGCCTCTTTTCCGAGCAGTACTTC.

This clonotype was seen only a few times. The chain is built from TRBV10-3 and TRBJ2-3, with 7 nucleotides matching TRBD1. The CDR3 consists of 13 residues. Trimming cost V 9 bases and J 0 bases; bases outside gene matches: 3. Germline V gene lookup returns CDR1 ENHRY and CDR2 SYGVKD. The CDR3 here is CAITGDSTDTQYF. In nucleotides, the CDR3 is TGTGCCATTACAGGGGACAGCACAGATACGCAGTATTTT.

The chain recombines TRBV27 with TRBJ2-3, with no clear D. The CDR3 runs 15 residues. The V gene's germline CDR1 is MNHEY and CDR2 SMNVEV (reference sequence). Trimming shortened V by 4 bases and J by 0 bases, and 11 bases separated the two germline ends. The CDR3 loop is CASSSPSTSTDTQYF. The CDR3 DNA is TGTGCCAGCAGTTCTCCCTCGACAAGCACAGATACGCAGTATTTT.

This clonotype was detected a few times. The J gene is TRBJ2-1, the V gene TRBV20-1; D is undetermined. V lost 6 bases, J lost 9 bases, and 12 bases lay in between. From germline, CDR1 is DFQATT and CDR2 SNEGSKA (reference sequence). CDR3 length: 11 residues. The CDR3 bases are TGCAGTGCCTCCAAATTTCGTGAGCAGTTCTTC. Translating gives CSASKFREQFF.

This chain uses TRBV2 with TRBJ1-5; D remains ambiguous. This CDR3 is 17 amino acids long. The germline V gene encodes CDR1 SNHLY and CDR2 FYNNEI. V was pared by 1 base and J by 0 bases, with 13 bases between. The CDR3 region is CASSEVPGSYSNQPQHF. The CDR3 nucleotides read TGTGCCAGCAGTGAAGTACCCGGATCCTATAGCAATCAGCCCCAGCATTTT.

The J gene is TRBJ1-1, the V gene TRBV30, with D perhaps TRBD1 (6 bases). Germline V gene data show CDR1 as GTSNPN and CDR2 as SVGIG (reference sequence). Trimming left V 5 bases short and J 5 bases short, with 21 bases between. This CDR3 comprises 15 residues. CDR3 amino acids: CAWGYRAGRFTEAFF. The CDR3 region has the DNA TGTGCCTGGGGTTACAGGGCAGGTCGGTTTACTGAAGCTTTCTTT.

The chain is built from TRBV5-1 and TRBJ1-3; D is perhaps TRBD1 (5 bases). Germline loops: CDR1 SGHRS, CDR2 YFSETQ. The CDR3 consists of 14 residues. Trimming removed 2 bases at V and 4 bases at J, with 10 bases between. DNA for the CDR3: TGCGCCAGCAGCTTACAGAGGGACGGAAACACCATATATTTT. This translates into CASSLQRDGNTIYF. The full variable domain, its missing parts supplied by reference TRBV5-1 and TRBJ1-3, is KAGVTQTPRYLIKTRGQQVTLSCSPISGHRSVSWYQQTPGQGLQFLFEYFSETQRNKGNFPGRFSGRQFSNSRSEMNVSTLELGDSALYLCASSLQRDGNTIYFGEGSWLTVV.

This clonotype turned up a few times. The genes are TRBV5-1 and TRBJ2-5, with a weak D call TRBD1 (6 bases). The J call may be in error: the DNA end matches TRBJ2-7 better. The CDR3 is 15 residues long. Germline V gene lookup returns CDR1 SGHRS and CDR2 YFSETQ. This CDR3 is CASSLDGQFEYEQYF. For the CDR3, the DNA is TGCGCCAGCAGCTTGGACGGACAGTTCGAGTACGAGCAGTACTTC.

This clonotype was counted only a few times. In DNA, the CDR3 is TGTGCCAGCAGTCATGGAGTTAGCCGCACAGATACGCAGTATTTT. Translated: CASSHGVSRTDTQYF. The chain combines TRBV6-4 with TRBJ2-3; unclear D gene. Germline V CDR1 and CDR2: MRHNA, SNTAGT. V was shortened by 5 bases and J by 1 base, with 13 bases between the two germline ends. This CDR3 has 15 residues.

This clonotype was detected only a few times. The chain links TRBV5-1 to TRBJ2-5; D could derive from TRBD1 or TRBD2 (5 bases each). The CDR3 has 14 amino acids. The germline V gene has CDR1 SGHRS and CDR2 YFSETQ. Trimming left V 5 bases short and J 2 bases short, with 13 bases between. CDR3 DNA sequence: TGCGCCAGCAGAGCCACCGGGGCGCAAGAGACCCAGTACTTC. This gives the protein CASRATGAQETQYF.

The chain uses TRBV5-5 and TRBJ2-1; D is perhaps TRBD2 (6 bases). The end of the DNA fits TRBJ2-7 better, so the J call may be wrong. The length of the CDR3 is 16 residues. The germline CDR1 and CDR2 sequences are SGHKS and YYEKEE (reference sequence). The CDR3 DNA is TGTGCCAGCAGCTTGGCTGTAGCGGTCGCCTACAATGAGCAGTACTTC. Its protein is CASSLAVAVAYNEQYF.

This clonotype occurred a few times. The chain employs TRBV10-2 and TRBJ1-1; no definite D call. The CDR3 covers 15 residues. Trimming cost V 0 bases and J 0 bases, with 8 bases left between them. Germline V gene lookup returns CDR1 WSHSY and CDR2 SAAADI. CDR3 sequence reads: CASSESGRLNTEAFF. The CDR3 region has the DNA TGCGCCAGCAGTGAGTCTGGCCGACTGAACACTGAAGCTTTCTTT.

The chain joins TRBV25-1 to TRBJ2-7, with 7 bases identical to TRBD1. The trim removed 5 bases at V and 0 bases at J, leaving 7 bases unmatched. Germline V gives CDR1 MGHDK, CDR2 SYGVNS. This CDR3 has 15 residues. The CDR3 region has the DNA TGTGCCAGCAGTTCACAGGGGAAAAGCTCCTACGAGCAGTACTTC. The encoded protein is CASSSQGKSSYEQYF.

The CDR3 DNA reads as TGTGCTAGTACCCCGGACAATCCCTACGAGCAGTACTTC. As protein: CASTPDNPYEQYF. This chain joins TRBV12-5 and TRBJ2-7, with D perhaps matching TRBD1 (5 bases). Germline V gives CDR1 LGHNT, CDR2 FRNRAP. V lost 8 bases, J lost 2 bases, and 13 bases lay in between. This CDR3 contains 13 residues. The entire variable domain, with the rest obtained from reference TRBV12-5 and TRBJ2-7, is as follows: DARVTQTPRHKVTEMGQEVTMRCQPILGHNTVFWYRQTMMQGLELLAYFRNRAPLDDSGMPKDRFSAEMPDATLATLKIQPSEPRDSAVYFCASTPDNPYEQYFGPGTRLTVT.

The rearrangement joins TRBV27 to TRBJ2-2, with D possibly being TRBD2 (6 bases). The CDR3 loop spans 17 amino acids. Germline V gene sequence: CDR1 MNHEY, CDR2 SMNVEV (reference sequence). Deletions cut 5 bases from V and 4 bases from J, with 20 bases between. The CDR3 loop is CASSVIATGLTTGELFF. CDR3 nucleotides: TGTGCCAGCAGTGTAATTGCCACGGGACTCACCACCGGGGAGCTGTTTTTT.

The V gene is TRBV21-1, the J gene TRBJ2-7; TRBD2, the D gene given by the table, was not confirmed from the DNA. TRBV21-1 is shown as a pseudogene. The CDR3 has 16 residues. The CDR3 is CASSIFRVSLQYEQYF. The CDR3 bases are TGTGCCAGCAGCATTTTCCGGGTCTCCCTTCAGTACGAGCAGTACTTC.

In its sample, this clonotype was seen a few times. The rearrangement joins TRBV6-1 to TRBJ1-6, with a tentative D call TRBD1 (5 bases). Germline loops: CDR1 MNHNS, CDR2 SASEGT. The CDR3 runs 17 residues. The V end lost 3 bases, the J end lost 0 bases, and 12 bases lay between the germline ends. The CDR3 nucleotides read TGTGCCAGCAGTGATCGAGGGGCGAGCTCCTATAATTCACCCCTCCACTTT. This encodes CASSDRGASSYNSPLHF.

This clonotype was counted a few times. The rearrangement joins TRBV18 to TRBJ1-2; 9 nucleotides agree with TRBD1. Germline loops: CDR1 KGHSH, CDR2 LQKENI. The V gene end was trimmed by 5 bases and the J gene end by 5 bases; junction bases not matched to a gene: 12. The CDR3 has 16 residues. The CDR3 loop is CASSSTRTGDNYGYTF. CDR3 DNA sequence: TGTGCCAGCTCATCGACGAGGACAGGGGATAATTATGGCTACACCTTC.

CDR3 protein: CASSQAASEFSDEQYF. As DNA, the CDR3 is TGTGCCAGCAGCCAAGCGGCTAGCGAGTTTAGCGATGAGCAGTACTTC. The chain has TRBV3-1 and TRBJ2-5, with D tentatively TRBD2 (6 bases). V was pared by 1 base and J by 11 bases, with 23 bases between. CDR3 length: 16 residues. The germline gives CDR1 LGHDT, CDR2 YNNKEL (reference sequence).